This TCR beta chain is from a study of beta chain features in type 1 diabetes. Overall study findings and caveats: The study found that naive, central memory and Treg TCRB repertoires appeared more similar in patients than in healthy donors. These data did not resolve whether HLA type affects TCRB rearrangement.

Note on this clone: Antigen specificity is unknown.

The isolated RNA, all of it, was reverse transcribed, so expressed TCRB transcripts were what got sequenced. Produced via immunoSEQ multiplex PCR; TCRdb's table is partial and in-frame only. Of 150,000 to 200,000 clones listed, 7% to 10% are singletons. Germline CDR1 reads LNHNV; CDR2 reads YYDKDF (reference sequence). Trimming removed 2 bases from V and 6 bases from J, with 13 bases in between. This CDR3 spans 14 amino acids. Stem cell-like memory, regulatory, central memory and naive CD4+ cells were sorted via CD45RO/CCR7/CD25/CD127/CD95/CD27. Sequenced: central memory CD4+ T cells from blood. This sequence joins TRBV15 and TRBJ1-1; the D is unclear. The receptor's source is a woman between 18 and 29 years old in good health. CDR3 in amino acids: CATSRRGARSEAFF. In DNA, the CDR3 is TGTGCCACCAGCAGACGCGGAGCCCGGTCTGAAGCTTTCTTT.